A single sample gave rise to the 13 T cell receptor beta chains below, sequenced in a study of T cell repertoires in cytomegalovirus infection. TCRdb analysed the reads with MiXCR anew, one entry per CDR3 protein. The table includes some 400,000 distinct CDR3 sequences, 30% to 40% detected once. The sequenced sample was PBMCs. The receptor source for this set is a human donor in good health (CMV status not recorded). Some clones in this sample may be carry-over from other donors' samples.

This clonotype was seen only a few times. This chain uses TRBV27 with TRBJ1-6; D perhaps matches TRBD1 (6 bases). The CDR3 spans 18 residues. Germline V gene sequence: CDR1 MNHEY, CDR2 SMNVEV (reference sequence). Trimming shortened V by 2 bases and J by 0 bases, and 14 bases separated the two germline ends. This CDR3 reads CASSLKGGGSSYNSPLHF. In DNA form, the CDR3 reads TGTGCCAGCAGTTTAAAAGGGGGGGGGAGCTCCTATAATTCACCCCTCCACTTT.

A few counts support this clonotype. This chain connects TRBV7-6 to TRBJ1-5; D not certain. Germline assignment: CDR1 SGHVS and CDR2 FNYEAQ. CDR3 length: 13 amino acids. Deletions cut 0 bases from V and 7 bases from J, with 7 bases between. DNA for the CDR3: TGTGCCAGCAGCTTAGCGAATGACCAGCCCCAGCATTTT. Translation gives CASSLANDQPQHF.

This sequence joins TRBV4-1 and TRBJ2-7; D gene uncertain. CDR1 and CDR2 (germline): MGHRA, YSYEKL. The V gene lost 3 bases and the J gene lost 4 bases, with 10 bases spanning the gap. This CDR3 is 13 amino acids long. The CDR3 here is CASSQEIVYEQYF. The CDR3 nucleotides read TGCGCCAGCAGCCAGGAGATCGTTTACGAGCAGTACTTC.

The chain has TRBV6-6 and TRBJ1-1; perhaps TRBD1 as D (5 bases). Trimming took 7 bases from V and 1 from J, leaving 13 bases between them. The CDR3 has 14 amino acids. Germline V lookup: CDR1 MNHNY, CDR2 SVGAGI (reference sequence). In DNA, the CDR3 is TGTGCCAGCATTCTACAGGACGCGAACACTGAAGCTTTCTTT. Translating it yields CASILQDANTEAFF.

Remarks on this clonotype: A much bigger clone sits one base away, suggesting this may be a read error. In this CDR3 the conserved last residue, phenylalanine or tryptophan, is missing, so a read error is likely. The CDR3 is CASSSMGSGNTIYS. The CDR3 coding sequence is TGTGCCAGCAGTTCCATGGGTTCTGGAAACACCATATATTCT. The chain couples TRBV6-6 to TRBJ1-3; D is unclear. Germline CDR1 MNHNY, CDR2 SVGAGI (reference sequence). V lost 4 bases, J lost 1 base, and 8 bases lay in between. The CDR3 length is 14 residues.

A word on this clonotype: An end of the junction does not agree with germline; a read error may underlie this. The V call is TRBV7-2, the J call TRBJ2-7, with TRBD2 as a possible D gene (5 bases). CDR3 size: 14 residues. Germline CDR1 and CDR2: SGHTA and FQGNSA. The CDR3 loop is CASSLAGSLHEQSF. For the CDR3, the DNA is TGTGCCAGCAGCTTGGCGGGTAGCTTGCACGAGCAGTCCTTC.

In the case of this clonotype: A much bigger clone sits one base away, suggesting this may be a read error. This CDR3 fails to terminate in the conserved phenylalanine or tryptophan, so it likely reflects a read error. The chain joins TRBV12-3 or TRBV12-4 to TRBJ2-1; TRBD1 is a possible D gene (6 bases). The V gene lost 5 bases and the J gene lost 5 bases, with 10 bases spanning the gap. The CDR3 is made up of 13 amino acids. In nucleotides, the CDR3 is TGTGCCAGCAGTGTGGGGGCCGACAATGAGCAGTTCTTA. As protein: CASSVGADNEQFL.

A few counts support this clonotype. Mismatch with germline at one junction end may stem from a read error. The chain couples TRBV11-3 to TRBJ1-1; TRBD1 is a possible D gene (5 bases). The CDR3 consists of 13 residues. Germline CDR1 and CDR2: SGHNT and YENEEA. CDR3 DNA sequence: TGTGCCAGCAGCTTAAAGGGGAACACTGAAGATTTCTTT. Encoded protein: CASSLKGNTEDFF. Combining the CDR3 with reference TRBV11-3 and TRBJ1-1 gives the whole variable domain EAGVVQSPRYKIIEKKQPVAFWCNPISGHNTLYWYLQNLGQGPELLIRYENEEAVDDSQLPKDRFSAERLKGVDSTLKIQPAELGDSAVYLCASSLKGNTEDFFGQGTRLTVV.

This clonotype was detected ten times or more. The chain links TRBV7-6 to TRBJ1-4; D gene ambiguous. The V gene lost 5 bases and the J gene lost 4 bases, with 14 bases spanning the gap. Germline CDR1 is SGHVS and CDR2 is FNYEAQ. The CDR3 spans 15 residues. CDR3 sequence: CASSVSPIDNEKLFF. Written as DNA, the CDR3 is TGTGCCAGCAGCGTCTCCCCCATAGATAATGAAAAACTGTTTTTT.

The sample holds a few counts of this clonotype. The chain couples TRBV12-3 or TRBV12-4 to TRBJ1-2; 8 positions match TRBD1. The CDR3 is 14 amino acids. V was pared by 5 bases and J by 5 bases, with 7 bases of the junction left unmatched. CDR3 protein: CASSGTGEGYGYTF. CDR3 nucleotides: TGTGCCAGCAGTGGGACAGGTGAGGGATATGGCTACACCTTC.

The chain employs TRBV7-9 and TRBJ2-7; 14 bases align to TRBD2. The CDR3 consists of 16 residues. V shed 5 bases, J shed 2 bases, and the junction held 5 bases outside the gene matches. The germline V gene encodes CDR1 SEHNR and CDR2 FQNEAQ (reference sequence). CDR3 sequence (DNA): TGTGCCAGCAGCCGGGGACTAGCGGGGGTGACCTACGAGCAGTACTTC. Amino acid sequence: CASSRGLAGVTYEQYF.

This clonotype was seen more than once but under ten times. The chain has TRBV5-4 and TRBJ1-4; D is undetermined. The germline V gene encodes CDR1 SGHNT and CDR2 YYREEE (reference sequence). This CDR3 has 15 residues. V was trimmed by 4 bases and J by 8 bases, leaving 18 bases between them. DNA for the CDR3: TGTGCCAGCAGCAACTCGCCTAATGGATACGAAAAACTGTTTTTT. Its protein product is CASSNSPNGYEKLFF.

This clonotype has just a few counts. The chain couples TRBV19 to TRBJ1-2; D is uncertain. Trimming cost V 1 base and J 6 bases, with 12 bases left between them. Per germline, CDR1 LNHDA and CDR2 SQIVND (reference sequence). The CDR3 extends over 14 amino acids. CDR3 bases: TGTGCCAGTAGTATAGGCACGCCGATCGATGGCTACACCTTC. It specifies CASSIGTPIDGYTF.